These 25 T cell receptor beta chains were all obtained from the same sample, sequenced in a study of control samples from healthy donors and cancer patients. Here immunoSEQ multiplex PCR was the method, and the copy in TCRdb shows in-frame clones only, minus some. The profile shows 100,000 to 150,000 clones, around 87% of them singletons. Material: blood. These TCRs come from a man aged 35 to 55 in good health.

The rearrangement joins TRBV6-1 to TRBJ1-2; D possibly corresponds to TRBD1 (5 bases). There are 12 residues in the CDR3. Germline loops: CDR1 MNHNS, CDR2 SASEGT. Trimming removed 2 bases from V and 5 bases from J, with 6 bases in between. Written as DNA, the CDR3 is TGTGCCAGCAGTGAAACAGGATATGGCTACACCTTC. It codes for CASSETGYGYTF.

The chain carries TRBV25-1 and TRBJ1-6; D not certain. V was shortened by 2 bases and J by 13 bases, with 9 bases between the two germline ends. CDR1 MGHDK and CDR2 SYGVNS come from the germline V gene. The CDR3 loop spans 12 amino acids. CDR3 residues: CASSEVASPLHF. The CDR3 DNA follows: TGTGCCAGCAGTGAAGTGGCTTCCCCCCTCCACTTT.

With respect to this clone: The conserved phenylalanine or tryptophan normally closing the CDR3 is absent here, so this likely arose from a read error. No DNA is shown, since the ends of the CDR3 on it are uncertain; the CDR3 is the one TCRdb lists. The rearrangement links TRBV3-1 (or the pseudogene TRBV3-2) to TRBJ1-4. Germline V gene sequence: CDR1 LGHDT, CDR2 YNNKEL (reference sequence). The CDR3 has 11 amino acids, counting both end residues. This CDR3 reads CASSRGASYTL.

The chain links TRBV9 to TRBJ1-4; no clear D gene. The germline V and J ends were trimmed by 1 base and 8 bases, with 9 bases remaining between them. The germline V gene has CDR1 SGDLS and CDR2 YYNGEE. This CDR3 region has 13 residues. CDR3 in DNA: TGTGCCAGCAGCGTATCAGGCGGGGAAAAACTGTTTTTT. Protein sequence: CASSVSGGEKLFF.

The J gene is TRBJ2-7, the V gene TRBV5-6, with D perhaps TRBD1 or TRBD2 (6 bases each). The CDR3 sequence is 13 residues long. V lost 8 bases and J lost 9, with 21 bases in between. Germline CDR1 reads SGHDT; CDR2 reads YYEEEE. The CDR3 sequence: CARDAGSRGPQYF. DNA of the CDR3: TGTGCCAGGGATGCGGGATCCAGGGGACCGCAGTACTTC.

The J gene is TRBJ1-1, the V gene TRBV14; unclear D gene. V shed 4 bases and J shed 5 bases, with 14 bases lying between them. The CDR3 runs 14 residues. Germline V gene lookup returns CDR1 SGHDN and CDR2 FVKESK. CDR3 nucleotide sequence: TGTGCCAGCAGCCCCGAAATCAGCAGAACTGAAGCTTTCTTT. It codes for CASSPEISRTEAFF.

The V call is TRBV5-6, the J call TRBJ1-1, with 11 bases fitting TRBD1. Unmatched junction bases numbered 2, after V lost 3 bases and J lost 4 bases. CDR1 is SGHDT, CDR2 YYEEEE, per germline. This CDR3 is 14 amino acids long. The CDR3 DNA is TGTGCCAGCAGCTGGGACAGGGGGACCACTGAAGCTTTCTTT. It encodes CASSWDRGTTEAFF.

V is TRBV15 and J is TRBJ1-3; D ambiguous. The V and J ends lost 3 bases and 0 bases respectively, with 9 bases between them. Looked up from germline, CDR1 is LNHNV and CDR2 is YYDKDF (reference sequence). The CDR3 totals 15 residues. The CDR3 spells CATSRGSNSGNTIYF. The CDR3 DNA is TGTGCCACCAGCAGGGGATCCAACTCTGGAAACACCATATATTTT.

This sequence joins TRBV5-4 and TRBJ2-6; 8 bases line up with TRBD1. The germline CDR1 and CDR2 sequences are SGHNT and YYREEE (reference sequence). The CDR3 is 16 residues long. J lost 0 bases, V lost 4 bases, and 3 bases had no gene match. CDR3 amino acids: CASSGTGLSGANVLTF. As DNA, the CDR3 is TGTGCCAGCAGCGGGACAGGCCTCTCTGGGGCCAACGTCCTGACTTTC. The complete variable domain, with remaining parts taken from reference TRBV5-4 and TRBJ2-6, reads ETGVTQSPTHLIKTRGQQVTLRCSSQSGHNTVSWYQQALGQGPQFIFQYYREEENGRGNFPPRFSGLQFPNYSSELNVNALELDDSALYLCASSGTGLSGANVLTFGAGSRLTVL.

The V call is TRBV9, the J call TRBJ1-3; no firm D call. This CDR3 comprises 15 residues. Germline CDR1 is SGDLS and CDR2 is YYNGEE. V was trimmed by 4 bases and J by 1 base, leaving 12 bases between them. CDR3 region: CASSTSLGSGNTIYF. CDR3 bases: TGTGCCAGCAGCACATCACTGGGATCTGGAAACACCATATATTTT.

This chain connects TRBV11-3 to TRBJ1-3, with no clear D. The CDR3 sequence is 15 residues long. With 4 bases removed from V and 1 base from J, the gap between germline ends came to 11 bases. CDR1 is SGHNT, CDR2 YENEEA, per germline. CDR3 sequence reads: CASSSKGLSGNTIYF. As DNA, the CDR3 is TGTGCCAGCAGCTCAAAAGGGCTTTCTGGAAACACCATATATTTT.

The chain combines TRBV10-3 with TRBJ2-3, with 10 bases that match TRBD1. CDR1 is ENHRY and CDR2 is SYGVKD in the germline V gene. This CDR3 has 15 residues. Trimming cost V 6 bases and J 1 base; bases outside gene matches: 4. DNA for the CDR3: TGTGCCATCAGCTCCGGGACAGGGGGCACAGATACGCAGTATTTT. It is translated as CAISSGTGGTDTQYF.

The chain couples TRBV30 to TRBJ1-1; the match to TRBD1 covers 8 bases. This CDR3 has 12 residues. Germline V lookup: CDR1 GTSNPN, CDR2 SVGIG (reference sequence). V lost 3 bases and J lost 7; bases outside the gene matches: 4. In nucleotides, the CDR3 is TGTGCCTGGAGCAGGGGGCTTAGTGAAGCTTTCTTT. It translates to CAWSRGLSEAFF.

CDR3 in amino acids: CASSSQIPGTNEKLFF. CDR3 in DNA: TGTGCCAGCAGCTCCCAGATACCGGGCACTAATGAAAAACTGTTTTTT. The chain has TRBV7-2 and TRBJ1-4, with D hard to call. Germline values: CDR1 SGHTA, CDR2 FQGNSA. The CDR3 is 16 amino acids. Trimming removed 4 bases at V and 2 bases at J, with 14 bases between.

The chain carries TRBV5-6 and TRBJ2-6, with 7 bases lining up with TRBD2. From germline, CDR1 is SGHDT and CDR2 YYEEEE. The CDR3 extends over 17 amino acids. Trimming took 2 bases from V and 0 from J; bases not matched to a gene: 5. The CDR3 DNA sequence: TGTGCCAGCAGCTTAGGAGCGGGACCCTCTGGGGCCAACGTCCTGACTTTC. Its translation: CASSLGAGPSGANVLTF.

The rearrangement links TRBV7-9 to TRBJ1-2; D possibly corresponds to TRBD1 (5 bases). The V end was cut by 1 base, the J end by 8 bases, with 11 bases between. There are 13 residues in the CDR3. Germline-derived CDR1 and CDR2 are SEHNR and FQNEAQ (reference sequence). This chain's CDR3 is CASSLDGARGYTF. In DNA, the CDR3 is TGTGCCAGCAGCTTAGATGGGGCGCGAGGCTACACCTTC.

The genes are TRBV19 and TRBJ2-1, with 9 bases matching TRBD1. CDR1 and CDR2 (germline): LNHDA, SQIVND (reference sequence). CDR3 length: 15 residues. The trim removed 5 bases at V and 3 bases at J, leaving 5 bases unmatched. This CDR3 reads CASSLGTGNYNEQFF. In nucleotides, the CDR3 is TGTGCCAGTAGTCTTGGGACAGGGAACTACAATGAGCAGTTCTTC. Drawing the rest from reference TRBV19 and TRBJ2-1, the complete variable domain is DGGITQSPKYLFRKEGQNVTLSCEQNLNHDAMYWYRQDPGQGLRLIYYSQIVNDFQKGDIAEGYSVSREKKESFPLTVTSAQKNPTAFYLCASSLGTGNYNEQFFGPGTRLTVL.

Here the CDR3 DNA reads TGTGCCAGTAGGGGACGGAGAGATCTGCCCCAGCATTTT. As protein: CASRGRRDLPQHF. This chain uses TRBV19 with TRBJ1-5; a weak D match, TRBD1 (5 bases). V was clipped by 6 bases and J by 9 bases, with 15 bases between them. This CDR3 region has 13 residues. Looked up from germline, CDR1 is LNHDA and CDR2 is SQIVND (reference sequence). The variable domain in full, completed from reference TRBV19 and TRBJ1-5, reads DGGITQSPKYLFRKEGQNVTLSCEQNLNHDAMYWYRQDPGQGLRLIYYSQIVNDFQKGDIAEGYSVSREKKESFPLTVTSAQKNPTAFYLCASRGRRDLPQHFGDGTRLSIL.

The rearrangement links TRBV7-3 to TRBJ2-3; 8 bases are a match to TRBD1. Germline CDR1 reads SGHTA; CDR2 reads FQGTGA. The CDR3 contains 15 residues. V was clipped by 5 bases and J by 1 base; unmatched bases: 5. CDR3 residues: CASSARTGRTDTQYF. CDR3 sequence (DNA): TGTGCCAGCAGCGCCCGGACAGGGCGCACAGATACGCAGTATTTT.

This clone was picked up a small number of times. Distinct nucleotide sequences in the sample also encode this CDR3. This sequence joins TRBV7-3 and TRBJ1-1; the D is unclear. Trimming removed 0 bases from V and 5 bases from J, with 7 bases in between. Germline V lookup: CDR1 SGHTA, CDR2 FQGTGA. The CDR3 sequence is 13 residues long. The CDR3 coding sequence is TGTGCCAGCAGCTTAACGGGCGGGACTGAAGCTTTCTTT. Residues: CASSLTGGTEAFF.

The sample holds one count of this clone. This chain joins TRBV19 and TRBJ1-2, with D hard to call. V dropped 7 bases and J dropped 3 bases, with 12 bases sitting between them. This CDR3 is built from 13 residues. Germline V gives CDR1 LNHDA, CDR2 SQIVND (reference sequence). The CDR3 region is CASKGRWDYGYTF. CDR3 DNA sequence: TGTGCCAGTAAAGGCAGGTGGGACTATGGCTACACCTTC. Using reference TRBV19 and TRBJ1-2 for the parts outside the CDR3, the full variable domain is DGGITQSPKYLFRKEGQNVTLSCEQNLNHDAMYWYRQDPGQGLRLIYYSQIVNDFQKGDIAEGYSVSREKKESFPLTVTSAQKNPTAFYLCASKGRWDYGYTFGSGTRLTVV.

This rearrangement joins TRBV11-3 to TRBJ1-4; D gene unclear. V was trimmed by 0 bases and J by 0 bases, leaving 14 bases between them. Germline loops: CDR1 SGHNT, CDR2 YENEEA. There are 18 residues in the CDR3. The CDR3 here is CASSLDDGLFATNEKLFF. The CDR3, as DNA: TGTGCCAGCAGCTTAGATGATGGTCTGTTTGCAACTAATGAAAAACTGTTTTTT.

The rearrangement uses TRBV3-1 (or the pseudogene TRBV3-2) and TRBJ2-6; D unresolved. This CDR3 has 21 amino acids. Germline V gives CDR1 LGHDT, CDR2 YNNKEL (reference sequence). V shed 0 bases and J shed 4 bases, with 25 bases lying between them. CDR3 sequence (DNA): TGTGCCAGCAGCCAAGATGAGGTAACAGCCTACCGAGAGTACGGGGCCAACGTCCTGACTTTC. Residues: CASSQDEVTAYREYGANVLTF.

This clone was detected a few times. The chain has TRBV19 and TRBJ2-2; the match to TRBD1 covers 9 bases. Germline V gene data show CDR1 as LNHDA and CDR2 as SQIVND (reference sequence). V lost 7 bases and J lost 0; bases outside the gene matches: 3. This CDR3 has 15 amino acids. CDR3 residues: CASTRTGANTGELFF. CDR3 DNA sequence: TGTGCCAGTACCAGGACAGGGGCGAACACCGGGGAGCTGTTTTTT.

The rearrangement uses TRBV21-1 and TRBJ2-7; the DNA was not compared with TRBD1, the D call given in the table. TRBV21-1 counts as a pseudogene. The CDR3 spans 11 residues. In nucleotides, the CDR3 is TGTGCCAGCAGCAAAGAGGGGAAGGAGTACTTC. This gives the protein CASSKEGKEYF.